Sequencing of this T cell receptor (beta chain) was carried out in a study of blood T cell repertoires in COVID-19. Assay used: immunoSEQ multiplex PCR; TCRdb lists only in-frame clones, some missing. Counted here are more than 30,000 clones, roughly 94% occurring once; the ten biggest clones make up 3.5% to 4.5%. From germline, CDR1 is SEHNR and CDR2 FQNEAQ (reference sequence). The CDR3 extends over 19 amino acids. With 0 bases clipped from V and 0 bases from J, the junction kept 10 bases outside the gene matches. The genes are TRBV7-9 and TRBJ2-4; TRBD2 matches at 8 bases. This TCR derives from a human donor with active COVID-19. The donor label of this sample is uncertain. The sequenced sample consisted of peripheral blood. DNA for the CDR3: TGTGCCAGCAGCTTAGCTCCAAGCGGGAGCGGACTAGCCAAAAACATTCAGTACTTC. Translating it yields CASSLAPSGSGLAKNIQYF.